This TCR beta chain was sequenced in a study of blood T cell repertoires in COVID-19. The cohort comprised adults aged 18 to 89 years residing in around 25 US areas. The V segment lost 2 bases and the J segment 7 bases; nucleotides outside the gene matches: 4. This CDR3 has 14 amino acids. Germline loops: CDR1 KGHDR, CDR2 SFDVKD. Only in-frame clones appear in the TCRdb table, and some are missing; sequencing was by immunoSEQ multiplex PCR. Here the sample spans about 190,000 clones, 86% being singletons. The genes are TRBV24-1 and TRBJ2-1, with 7 positions matching TRBD2. The clonotype originates from a woman between 25 and 40 years old who had recovered from COVID-19. Material: PBMCs or T cells enriched from blood (not recorded which). DNA for the CDR3: TGTGCCACCAGTGATTATAGCGGGCTGAATGAGCAGTTCTTC. Its protein product is CATSDYSGLNEQFF.